The clone carrying this T cell receptor beta chain was counted once. Its specificity is unknown. The ends lost 2 bases at V and 2 bases at J; junction bases unmatched: 2. The V gene's germline CDR1 is MGHRA and CDR2 YSYEKL. The CDR3 has 14 residues. This sample is part of a study of PD-L1 blockade in urothelial cancer. Study overall: Bladder-origin urothelial cancer in males described twenty-five of the 29 patients. Study-level results: Better survival was predicted by below-median pretreatment blood TCR clonality.

The investigators introduced synthetic TCR analog templates into each PCR as spikes. TCRdb's copy holds only in-frame clones and misses some; the assay was immunoSEQ multiplex PCR. The data show around 41,000 clones, approximately 90% seen once. The chain has TRBV4-1 and TRBJ2-7, with 8 bases identical to TRBD2. The sequence was obtained from a woman aged 55 to 70 with urothelial cancer. This specimen was PBMCs, taken around atezolizumab (anti-PD-L1) treatment. CDR3 DNA sequence: TGCGCCAGCAGCCAACGGGAGGGCCCCTACGAGCAGTACTTC. This gives the protein CASSQREGPYEQYF.